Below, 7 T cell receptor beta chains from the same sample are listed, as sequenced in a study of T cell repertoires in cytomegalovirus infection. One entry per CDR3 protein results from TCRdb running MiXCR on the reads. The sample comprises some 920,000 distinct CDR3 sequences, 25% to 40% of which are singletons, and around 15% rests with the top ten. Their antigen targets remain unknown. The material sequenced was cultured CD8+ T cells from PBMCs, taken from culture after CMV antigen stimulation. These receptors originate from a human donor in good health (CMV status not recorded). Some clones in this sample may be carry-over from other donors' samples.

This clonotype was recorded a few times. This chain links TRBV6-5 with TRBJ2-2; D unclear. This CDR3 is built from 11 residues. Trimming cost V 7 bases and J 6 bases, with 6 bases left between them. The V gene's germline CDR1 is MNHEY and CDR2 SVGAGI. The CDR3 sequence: CASTRSGELFF. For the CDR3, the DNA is TGTGCCAGCACACGTTCCGGGGAGCTGTTTTTT.

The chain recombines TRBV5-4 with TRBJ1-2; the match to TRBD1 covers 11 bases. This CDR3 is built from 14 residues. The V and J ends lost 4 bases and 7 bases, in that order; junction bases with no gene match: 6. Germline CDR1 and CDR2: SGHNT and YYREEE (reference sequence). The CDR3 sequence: CASSLDRGRVGYTF. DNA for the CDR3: TGTGCCAGCAGCCTGGACAGGGGGCGGGTTGGCTACACCTTC.

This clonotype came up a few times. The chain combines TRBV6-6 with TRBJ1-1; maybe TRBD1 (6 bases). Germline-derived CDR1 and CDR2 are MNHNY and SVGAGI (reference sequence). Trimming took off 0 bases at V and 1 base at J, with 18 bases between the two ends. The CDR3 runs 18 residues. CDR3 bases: TGTGCCAGCAGTTACTCGATCCTTTCGGGGGCGAAGAACACTGAAGCTTTCTTT. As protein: CASSYSILSGAKNTEAFF.

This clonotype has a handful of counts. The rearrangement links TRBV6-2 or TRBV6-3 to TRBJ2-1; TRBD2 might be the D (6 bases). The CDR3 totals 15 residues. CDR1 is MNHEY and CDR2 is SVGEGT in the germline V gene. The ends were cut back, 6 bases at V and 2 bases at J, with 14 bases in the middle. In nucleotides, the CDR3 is TGTGCCAGCAGCCGGGACTCGGGCCCCTACAATGAGCAGTTCTTC. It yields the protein CASSRDSGPYNEQFF.

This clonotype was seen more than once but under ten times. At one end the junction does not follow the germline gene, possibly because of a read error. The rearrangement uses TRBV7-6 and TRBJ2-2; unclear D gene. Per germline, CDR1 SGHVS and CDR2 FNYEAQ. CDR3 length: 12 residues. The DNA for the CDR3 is TGTGCTAGCAGCTCCGAAACCGGGGAGCTGTTTTTT. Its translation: CASSSETGELFF.

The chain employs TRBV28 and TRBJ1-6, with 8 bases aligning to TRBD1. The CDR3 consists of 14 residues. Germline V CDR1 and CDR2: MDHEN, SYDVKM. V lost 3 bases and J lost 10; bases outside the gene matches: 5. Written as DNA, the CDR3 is TGTGCCAGCAGTTTGAAGACAGGGGACTCACCCCTCCACTTT. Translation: CASSLKTGDSPLHF. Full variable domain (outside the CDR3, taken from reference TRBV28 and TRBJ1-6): DVKVTQSSRYLVKRTGEKVFLECVQDMDHENMFWYRQDPGLGLRLIYFSYDVKMKEKGDIPEGYSVSREKKERFSLILESASTNQTSMYLCASSLKTGDSPLHFGNGTRLTVT.

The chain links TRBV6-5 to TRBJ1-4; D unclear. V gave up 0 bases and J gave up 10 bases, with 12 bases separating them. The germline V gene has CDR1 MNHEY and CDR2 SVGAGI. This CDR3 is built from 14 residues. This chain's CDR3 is CASSYSSGGGKLFF. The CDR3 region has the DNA TGTGCCAGCAGTTACTCTTCCGGAGGCGGAAAACTGTTTTTT.